This T cell receptor (beta chain) was profiled in a study of blood T cell repertoires in COVID-19. Study background: PBMCs, B-cell-depleted T cells, or T cells were the source of the cDNA or gDNA that made up the material.

Libraries were prepared by immunoSEQ multiplex PCR; TCRdb keeps only in-frame clonotypes and omits some of them. The data show 200,000 to 250,000 clones, with 80% seen just once and 7% to 8.5% held by the top ten. Germline V gene lookup returns CDR1 SNHLY and CDR2 FYNNEI. The CDR3 is 13 residues long. V lost 7 bases to trimming and J lost 5 bases, with 14 bases between them. In assigning cohorts, the study relied on participant-reported clinical history. Sample: PBMCs or T cells enriched from blood (not recorded which). The clonotype originates from a middle-aged woman with acute COVID-19. The chain is built from TRBV2 and TRBJ1-2; D uncertain. The CDR3 DNA is TGTGCCAGCATAGAAATACAGTTATATGGCTACACCTTC. Its protein product is CASIEIQLYGYTF.